This T cell receptor beta chain appears in the sequencing data of a study of T cells in Graves' hyperthyroidism and ophthalmopathy. A word on this clonotype: A read error may account for a junction end that differs from germline.

The CDR3 has 16 amino acids. CDR1 and CDR2 from the germline V gene are MDHEN and SYDVKM. RNA transcripts were the template for amplifying TCR beta CDR3 regions. The HTBI primer set was used in a first-round RT-PCR of the TCR CDR3. Via MiXCR, TCRdb re-called the multiplex PCR reads, giving one row per CDR3 protein. The sample lists some 350,000 distinct CDR3 sequences; 12% to 15% were seen once. Input material: blood. V and J are TRBV28 and TRBJ2-1, with 11 bases aligning to TRBD2. The receptor was isolated from a woman aged 55-75 years with Graves' ophthalmopathy. Here the CDR3 reads CASSQEGLAGYNKQFF. In nucleotides, the CDR3 is TGTGCCAGCAGCCAAGAAGGACTAGCGGGCTACAATAAGCAGTTCTTC.